What follows are 18 T cell receptor beta chains derived from one specimen sequenced in a study of T cell repertoires in cytomegalovirus infection. TCRdb redid the calling of the reads with MiXCR, one entry per CDR3 protein. The data show some 300,000 distinct CDR3 sequences, around 10% seen once. Sequencing was performed on PBMCs. All receptors come from a human donor in good health (CMV status not recorded). Some clones in this sample may be carry-over from other donors' samples.

This chain uses TRBV6-5 with TRBJ1-1; D is perhaps TRBD1 (5 bases). The germline gives CDR1 MNHEY, CDR2 SVGAGI. This CDR3 is 16 amino acids long. Trimming took off 5 bases at V and 3 bases at J, with 19 bases between the two ends. CDR3 residues: CASSQRAGRLDTEAFF. CDR3 bases: TGTGCCAGCAGTCAACGCGCAGGGAGACTTGACACTGAAGCTTTCTTT.

This clonotype showed up many times. V is TRBV6-2 or TRBV6-3 and J is TRBJ2-2, with 10 bases that match TRBD2. V lost 4 bases and J lost 1; bases outside the gene matches: 6. This CDR3 spans 17 amino acids. Germline lookup yields CDR1 MNHEY and CDR2 SVGEGT. In nucleotides, the CDR3 is TGTGCCAGCAGTTTCGTAGCGGGGGGCCTGAACACCGGGGAGCTGTTTTTT. Protein sequence: CASSFVAGGLNTGELFF.

This clonotype has only a few counts. V usage is TRBV3-1 and J usage is TRBJ1-1; a possible D gene is TRBD1 (6 bases). The CDR3 is 11 residues long. V gave up 7 bases and J gave up 11 bases, with 14 bases separating them. Germline V gene data show CDR1 as LGHDT and CDR2 as YNNKEL (reference sequence). This CDR3 is CASTEQGRAFF. The CDR3 coding sequence is TGTGCCAGCACCGAACAGGGTCGGGCTTTCTTT.

This clonotype came up many times. This chain uses TRBV27 with TRBJ2-5, with D possibly matching TRBD2 (7 bases). V lost 5 bases to trimming and J lost 5 bases, with 18 bases between them. The CDR3 covers 15 residues. Germline values: CDR1 MNHEY, CDR2 SMNVEV (reference sequence). The CDR3: CASSRGGPPEETQYF. The CDR3 DNA sequence: TGTGCCAGCAGTAGGGGGGGACCACCTGAGGAGACCCAGTACTTC.

This clonotype showed up many times. This sequence joins TRBV7-2 and TRBJ1-1; D unresolved. The germline CDR1 and CDR2 sequences are SGHTA and FQGNSA. The CDR3 runs to 14 residues. The germline V and J ends were trimmed by 3 bases and 6 bases, with 14 bases remaining between them. The CDR3 DNA is TGTGCCAGCAGCTTCGAAAGGGTTTACCCTGAAGCTTTCTTT. Its translation: CASSFERVYPEAFF.

This clonotype was seen many times. CDR3 DNA: TGTGCCAGCAGTTTGTTCAGGAATGAGCAGTTCTTC. As protein: CASSLFRNEQFF. This chain joins TRBV12-3 or TRBV12-4 and TRBJ2-1; no definite D call. V was clipped by 3 bases and J by 7 bases, with 7 bases between them. The CDR3 runs to 12 residues.

This clonotype was found many times. The CDR3 DNA follows: TGTGCCAGCAGCTTAGGGCTAGCCACAGATACGCAGTATTTT. It translates to CASSLGLATDTQYF. The chain has TRBV7-2 and TRBJ2-3, with a weak D call TRBD2 (5 bases). V lost 1 base and J 2 bases, leaving 7 bases between the germline ends. CDR3 length equals 14 residues. Germline loops: CDR1 SGHTA, CDR2 FQGNSA.

The sample holds many counts of this clonotype. This chain links TRBV28 with TRBJ2-4; TRBD1 matches at 7 bases. CDR3 length: 15 amino acids. V shed 2 bases, J shed 3 bases, and the junction held 4 bases outside the gene matches. Germline V gene lookup returns CDR1 MDHEN and CDR2 SYDVKM. The CDR3 region has the DNA TGTGCCAGCAGTTTAAACACAGGGGACAAAAACATTCAGTACTTC. Amino acids: CASSLNTGDKNIQYF.

A few counts support this clonotype. V is TRBV14 and J is TRBJ2-7; D ambiguous. The CDR3 spans 15 residues. Germline V gene data show CDR1 as SGHDN and CDR2 as FVKESK. Between the trimmed V and J ends, which lost 0 bases and 2 bases, there was a span of 11 bases. The CDR3 coding sequence is TGTGCCAGCAGCCAAGATCTAAGTCGCCCCTACGAGCAGTACTTC. This translates into CASSQDLSRPYEQYF.

The sample holds many counts of this clonotype. The V call is TRBV7-2, the J call TRBJ2-1, with 9 positions matching TRBD1. Losses at the gene ends were 2 bases for V and 3 bases for J; bases not matched to a gene: 2. Per germline, CDR1 SGHTA and CDR2 FQGNSA. The CDR3 covers 15 residues. The CDR3 region is CASSLWDRVYNEQFF. The CDR3 DNA sequence: TGTGCCAGCAGCTTATGGGACAGGGTCTACAATGAGCAGTTCTTC. Looking up the rest from reference TRBV7-2 and TRBJ2-1 gives the full variable domain: GAGVSQSPSNKVTEKGKDVELRCDPISGHTALYWYRQSLGQGLEFLIYFQGNSAPDKSGLPSDRFSAERTGGSVSTLTIQRTQQEDSAVYLCASSLWDRVYNEQFFGPGTRLTVL.

This clonotype was seen ten or more times. V gene TRBV19 combines with J gene TRBJ1-5; D remains unclear. This CDR3 is built from 14 residues. CDR1 is LNHDA, CDR2 SQIVND, per germline (reference sequence). Trimming cost V 6 bases and J 2 bases, with 11 bases left between them. DNA for the CDR3: TGTGCCAGTAGGGCCGGCCGGGGCAATCAGCCCCAGCATTTT. Protein sequence: CASRAGRGNQPQHF.

This clonotype was counted ten times or more. The chain is built from TRBV29-1 and TRBJ2-1, with D hard to call. Germline values: CDR1 SQVTM, CDR2 ANQGSEA. The CDR3 sequence is 11 residues long. V shed 4 bases and J shed 5 bases, with 6 bases lying between them. The CDR3 region is CSVGVDNEQFF. In DNA, the CDR3 is TGCAGCGTTGGAGTTGACAATGAGCAGTTCTTC.

The chain links TRBV6-2 or TRBV6-3 to TRBJ2-2; the match to TRBD1 covers 8 bases. From germline, CDR1 is MNHEY and CDR2 SVGEGT. This CDR3 region has 11 residues. The chain's CDR3 is CATGQVGELFF. In nucleotides, the CDR3 is TGTGCTACGGGACAGGTCGGGGAGCTGTTTTTT.

At least ten counts were recorded for this clonotype. This chain links TRBV12-3 or TRBV12-4 with TRBJ1-4, with TRBD1 as a possible D gene (5 bases). The CDR3 runs 14 residues. Trimming pared 3 bases from V and 5 bases from J, leaving 10 bases between. The chain's CDR3 is CASSFRAVNEKLFF. The DNA of the CDR3 is TGTGCCAGCAGTTTCAGGGCAGTGAATGAAAAACTGTTTTTT.

This clonotype has at least ten counts. The chain has TRBV7-9 and TRBJ2-2; D not certain. Germline V gene data show CDR1 as SEHNR and CDR2 as FQNEAQ (reference sequence). This CDR3 comprises 13 residues. V was pared by 7 bases and J by 9 bases, with 15 bases between. In DNA form, the CDR3 reads TGTGCCAGCACCCTAACCCCACCCCGGGAGCTGTTTTTT. The encoded protein is CASTLTPPRELFF.

This clonotype came up a few times. This chain connects TRBV5-1 to TRBJ2-3, with 8 bases that match TRBD2. Germline V lookup: CDR1 SGHRS, CDR2 YFSETQ. The CDR3 is 16 amino acids. V lost 4 bases, J lost 2 bases, and 9 bases stayed unmatched. In DNA, the CDR3 is TGCGCCAGCAGCGCCCAAGAGCGGGGGCCCACAGATACGCAGTATTTT. It translates to CASSAQERGPTDTQYF.

The sample holds many counts of this clonotype. The gene calls are TRBV19 and TRBJ2-2; D is possibly TRBD1 (5 bases). The V and J ends lost 7 bases and 0 bases respectively, with 15 bases between them. This CDR3 comprises 16 residues. CDR1 LNHDA and CDR2 SQIVND come from the germline V gene (reference sequence). The CDR3 spells CASKSQDTSNTGELFF. The CDR3 region has the DNA TGTGCCAGTAAGAGTCAGGACACCTCGAACACCGGGGAGCTGTTTTTT.

The CDR3 DNA follows: TGTGCCAGCAGTGACTCACTTACCTATGGCTACACCTTC. It specifies CASSDSLTYGYTF. The J gene is TRBJ1-2, the V gene TRBV2; D unresolved. Per germline, CDR1 SNHLY and CDR2 FYNNEI. V lost 3 bases to trimming and J lost 4 bases, with 9 bases between them. CDR3 length equals 13 residues.